This TCR beta chain came from a study of blood T cell repertoires in COVID-19. Across the study: From the United States, Italy and Spain came samples of acute and convalescent COVID-19.

Generated by immunoSEQ multiplex PCR, the TCRdb table keeps only in-frame clones and is missing some. The data hold 170,000 or so clones, with 83% observed a single time. The CDR3 loop spans 16 amino acids. Trimming cost V 5 bases and J 6 bases; bases outside gene matches: 9. CDR1 is SGHTA, CDR2 FQGTGA, per germline. A few counts support this clone. The V gene is TRBV7-3, the J gene TRBJ2-1; 11 bases fit TRBD2. Sequenced input: peripheral blood. The clonotype was recovered from a human donor in a cohort sampled during active COVID-19. The CDR3 bases are TGTGCCAGCAGCGAGGTAGCGGGAGGGAGTCCCAATGAGCAGTTCTTC. Translated: CASSEVAGGSPNEQFF.